One TCR beta chain is described in this entry. The data were obtained in a study of blood T cell repertoires in COVID-19. V shed 4 bases and J 5 bases; nucleotides not matched to a gene: 10. In germline, CDR1 is MNHEY, CDR2 SVGEGT. This CDR3 spans 15 amino acids. Here immunoSEQ multiplex PCR was the method, and the copy in TCRdb shows in-frame clones only, minus some. Of some 110,000 clones listed, 85% were seen once; the top ten hold 3.2%. Seattle patients were enrolled while actively infected and followed longitudinally. The receptor was isolated from an elderly woman with COVID-19, enrolled during active disease. V usage is TRBV6-2 or TRBV6-3 and J usage is TRBJ1-2, with TRBD1 matching 7 bases. Sequencing was done on a sample of peripheral blood. CDR3 coding DNA: TGTGCCAGCAGTTTCACAGGGGACCCTTCTTATGGCTACACCTTC. Translation gives CASSFTGDPSYGYTF.